The clone carrying this T cell receptor beta chain showed up just a few times. The sample belongs to a study of control samples from healthy donors and cancer patients. V lost 5 bases, J lost 4 bases, and 9 bases stayed unmatched. This CDR3 comprises 16 residues. CDR1 is KGHDR and CDR2 is SFDVKD in the germline V gene. Clones were sequenced by immunoSEQ multiplex PCR, and TCRdb holds only the in-frame ones, with some missing. This repertoire shows tens of thousands of clones, under 90% found once; its top ten account for about 26%. Sample: blood. This chain links TRBV24-1 with TRBJ2-1, with TRBD1 matching 8 bases. The source of this sequence is a man aged 50 or older in good health. The CDR3 reads CATSAVGDRRYNEQFF. The CDR3 nucleotides are TGTGCCACCAGTGCCGTCGGGGACAGGCGTTACAATGAGCAGTTCTTC.